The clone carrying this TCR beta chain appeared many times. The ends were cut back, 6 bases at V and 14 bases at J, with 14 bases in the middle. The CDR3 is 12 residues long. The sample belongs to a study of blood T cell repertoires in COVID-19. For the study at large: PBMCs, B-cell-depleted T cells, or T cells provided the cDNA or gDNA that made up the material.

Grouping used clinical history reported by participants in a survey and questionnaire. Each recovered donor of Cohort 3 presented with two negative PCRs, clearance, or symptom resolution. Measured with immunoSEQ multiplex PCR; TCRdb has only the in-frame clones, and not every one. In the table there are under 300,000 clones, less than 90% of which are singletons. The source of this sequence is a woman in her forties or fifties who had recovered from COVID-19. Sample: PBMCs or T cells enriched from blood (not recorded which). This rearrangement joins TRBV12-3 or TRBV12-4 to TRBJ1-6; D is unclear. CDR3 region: CASSPQRKTLHF. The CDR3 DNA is TGTGCCAGCAGCCCGCAGAGGAAAACCCTCCACTTT.